This record looks at one T cell receptor beta chain sequence and its context. Its antigen is still unknown. Germline CDR1 reads SEHNR; CDR2 reads FQNEAQ (reference sequence). V lost 5 bases to trimming and J lost 8 bases; unmatched junction nucleotides: 8. CDR3 length: 15 residues. cDNA carried unique molecular identifiers, and a universal primer site was added by template switching. TCRdb redid the calling of the 5' RACE reads with MiXCR, one entry per CDR3 protein. The repertoire holds some 440,000 distinct CDR3 sequences, 24% seen once, with around 3% in the top ten. This entry belongs to a study of identical twins. Study-level findings and limits: Twin pairs' shared out-of-frame alpha sequences were enriched in low generation probability. There is a chance that invariant MAIT and iNKT cells partially muddied zero-insertion analyses.

In addition, the sample was reused for a study of T cells expressing NK-cell markers. From that second work: In the group of eight sequenced donors, seven were HCMV-seropositive and one was seronegative.

This sequence originates from a woman aged 18-30 years in good health. V and J are TRBV7-9 and TRBJ2-5; 13 bases line up with TRBD2. Input material: CD4+ T cells sorted from blood. In nucleotides, the CDR3 is TGTGCCAGCAGCCTTGGGGGACTAGCGGGGTATACCCAGTACTTC. As protein: CASSLGGLAGYTQYF.